This T cell receptor (beta chain) appears in the sequencing data of a study of T cell repertoires in cytomegalovirus infection. TCRdb itself ran the reads through MiXCR, one entry per CDR3 protein. Of roughly 280,000 distinct CDR3 sequences in the sample, under 25% were seen once. This CDR3 has 12 amino acids. CDR1 is DFQATT and CDR2 is SNEGSKA in the germline V gene (reference sequence). V shed 6 bases and J shed 5 bases, with 13 bases lying between them. This clonotype was detected a few times. What it binds is not known. The clonotype comes from a human donor in good health (CMV status not recorded). Some clones in this sample may be carry-over from other donors' samples. The chain links TRBV20-1 to TRBJ2-5; D may be TRBD2 (5 bases). The sequencing used cultured PBMCs, collected from culture after CMV antigen stimulation. Here the CDR3 reads CSAEALVETQYF. The DNA of the CDR3 is TGCAGTGCGGAGGCCTTGGTCGAGACCCAGTACTTC.